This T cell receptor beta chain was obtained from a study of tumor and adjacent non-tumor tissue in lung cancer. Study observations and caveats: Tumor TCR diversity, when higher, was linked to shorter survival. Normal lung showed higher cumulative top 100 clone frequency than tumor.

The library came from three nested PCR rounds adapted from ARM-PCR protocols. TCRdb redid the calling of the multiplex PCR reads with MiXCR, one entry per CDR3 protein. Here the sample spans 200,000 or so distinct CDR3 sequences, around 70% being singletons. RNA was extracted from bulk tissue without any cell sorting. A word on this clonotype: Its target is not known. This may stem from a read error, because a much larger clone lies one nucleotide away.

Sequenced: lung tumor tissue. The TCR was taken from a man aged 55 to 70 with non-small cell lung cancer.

The CDR3 sequence: CGSSSGQGAYGYTF. CDR3 in DNA: TGTGGCAGCAGCTCCGGACAGGGGGCCTATGGCTACACCTTC. V is TRBV5-6 and J is TRBJ1-2; TRBD1 agrees at 11 bases. CDR3 length: 14 residues. Germline CDR1 and CDR2: SGHDT and YYEEEE. Together with reference TRBV5-6 and TRBJ1-2, the CDR3 gives the full variable domain: DAGVTQSPTHLIKTRGQQVTLRCSPKSGHDTVSWYQQALGQGPQFIFQYYEEEERQRGNFPDRFSGHQFPNYSSELNVNALLLGDSALYLCGSSSGQGAYGYTFGSGTRLTVV.